The 19 T cell receptor beta chains below were found in one sample sequenced in a study of blood T cell repertoires in COVID-19. Profiled with immunoSEQ multiplex PCR; TCRdb holds only in-frame clones, not every one. The repertoire has some 240,000 clones, roughly four fifths of them found once; the top ten carry less than 6%. The sample was peripheral blood. The source is a woman between 70 and 85 years old with COVID-19, enrolled during active disease.

The chain joins TRBV28 to TRBJ1-2; 9 positions agree with TRBD1. Per germline, CDR1 MDHEN and CDR2 SYDVKM. J was trimmed by 4 bases and V by 3 bases; bases with no gene match: 9. The CDR3 loop spans 16 amino acids. CDR3 protein: CASSFGFGGQGYGYTF. The CDR3 nucleotides are TGTGCCAGCAGTTTTGGGTTTGGGGGACAGGGCTATGGCTACACCTTC.

The chain carries TRBV7-8 and TRBJ1-1; a weak D match, TRBD1 (5 bases). Trimming left V 2 bases short and J 11 bases short, with 18 bases between. The CDR3 loop spans 14 amino acids. Germline V gene data show CDR1 as SGHVS and CDR2 as FQNEAQ. CDR3 residues: CASSLIVGGEVAFF. The CDR3 region has the DNA TGTGCCAGCAGCTTAATCGTGGGGGGGGAGGTTGCTTTCTTT. Full variable domain (rest looked up from reference TRBV7-8 and TRBJ1-1): GAGVSQSPRYKVAKRGQDVALRCDPISGHVSLFWYQQALGQGPEFLTYFQNEAQLDKSGLPSDRFFAERPEGSVSTLKIQRTQQEDSAVYLCASSLIVGGEVAFFGQGTRLTVV.

J is TRBJ2-3 and V is TRBV30; 9 positions agree with TRBD2. CDR1 is GTSNPN, CDR2 SVGIG, per germline (reference sequence). Trimming took 1 base from V and 0 from J; bases not matched to a gene: 8. There are 17 residues in the CDR3. In DNA, the CDR3 is TGTGCCTGGAGTGGTCCCGGGACTAGCAGAAGCACAGATACGCAGTATTTT. It yields the protein CAWSGPGTSRSTDTQYF.

This chain uses TRBV5-4 with TRBJ2-2; 8 nucleotides agree with TRBD2. J lost 0 bases, V lost 4 bases, and 5 bases had no gene match. The V gene's germline CDR1 is SGHNT and CDR2 YYREEE (reference sequence). The CDR3 consists of 16 residues. The CDR3 spells CASSGVAGSNTGELFF. The CDR3 DNA follows: TGTGCCAGCAGCGGTGTAGCGGGATCGAACACCGGGGAGCTGTTTTTT.

The chain links TRBV7-2 to TRBJ2-4; 8 bases are shared with TRBD1. The germline V gene encodes CDR1 SGHTA and CDR2 FQGNSA. V was pared by 3 bases and J by 6 bases, with 4 bases of the junction left unmatched. The CDR3 loop spans 14 amino acids. CDR3: CASSLGQASNIQYF. For the CDR3, the DNA is TGTGCCAGCAGCTTGGGACAGGCGTCAAACATTCAGTACTTC.

The genes are TRBV28 and TRBJ1-3; 9 positions match TRBD1. The junction had 18 bases not matched to a gene; V was cut back by 6 bases and J by 3 bases. CDR1 is MDHEN, CDR2 SYDVKM, per germline. This CDR3 is built from 19 residues. The chain's CDR3 is CASSQTGGLGFGVGNTIYF. The CDR3 bases are TGTGCCAGCAGCCAAACAGGGGGCTTGGGATTTGGGGTTGGAAACACCATATATTTT.

The table lists this clone with a few counts. The chain has TRBV7-9 and TRBJ2-1, with D unresolved. CDR3 length: 11 residues. The germline V gene encodes CDR1 SEHNR and CDR2 FQNEAQ (reference sequence). The V end was cut by 1 base, the J end by 10 bases, with 5 bases between. The CDR3, as DNA: TGTGCCAGCAGCTTAGTAACAGAGCAGTTCTTC. Its protein is CASSLVTEQFF. Combining the CDR3 with reference TRBV7-9 and TRBJ2-1 gives the whole variable domain DTGVSQNPRHKITKRGQNVTFRCDPISEHNRLYWYRQTLGQGPEFLTYFQNEAQLEKSRLLSDRFSAERPKGSFSTLEIQRTEQGDSAMYLCASSLVTEQFFGPGTRLTVL.

The rearrangement joins TRBV4-3 to TRBJ2-5; TRBD2 is a possible D gene (5 bases). Trimming stripped 0 bases from V and 2 bases from J, with 13 bases between. This CDR3 comprises 16 residues. Germline assignment: CDR1 LGHNA and CDR2 YSLEER. CDR3 residues: CASSQDSGGGQETQYF. The CDR3 DNA reads TGCGCCAGCAGCCAAGATTCAGGAGGTGGTCAAGAGACCCAGTACTTC.

The V gene is TRBV11-2, the J gene TRBJ2-3; D gene uncertain. Germline V CDR1 and CDR2: SGHAT, FQNNGV. The ends were cut back, 7 bases at V and 2 bases at J, with 16 bases in the middle. The CDR3 contains 15 residues. The CDR3 DNA reads as TGTGCCAGCACCTCTCAGGTGGCCCCCACAGATACGCAGTATTTT. As protein: CASTSQVAPTDTQYF.

This chain uses TRBV25-1 with TRBJ1-5, with D perhaps TRBD1 (5 bases). V was shortened by 3 bases and J by 4 bases, with 7 bases between the two germline ends. Germline assignment: CDR1 MGHDK and CDR2 SYGVNS. This CDR3 comprises 13 residues. For the CDR3, the DNA is TGTGCCAGCAGTGACAGGGCAAATCAGCCCCAGCATTTT. As protein: CASSDRANQPQHF.

The chain links TRBV27 to TRBJ1-6; 10 bases are shared with TRBD1. The germline V gene has CDR1 MNHEY and CDR2 SMNVEV (reference sequence). The ends lost 0 bases at V and 6 bases at J; junction bases unmatched: 5. The CDR3 has 17 amino acids. Here the CDR3 DNA reads TGTGCCAGCAGTTTATCGAGGACAGGGGGGATTAATTCACCCCTCCACTTT. Translated: CASSLSRTGGINSPLHF.

The chain uses TRBV2 and TRBJ2-7; D is perhaps TRBD2 (5 bases). The CDR3 is made up of 14 amino acids. V lost 7 bases, J lost 5 bases, and 18 bases lay in between. From germline, CDR1 is SNHLY and CDR2 FYNNEI. CDR3 region: CASTGGLGINEQYF. The CDR3 DNA is TGTGCCAGCACTGGAGGCCTCGGTATCAACGAGCAGTACTTC.

This chain joins TRBV28 and TRBJ1-5; 7 positions match TRBD1. From germline, CDR1 is MDHEN and CDR2 SYDVKM. The J segment lost 0 bases and the V segment lost 7 bases, leaving 3 bases of the junction unmatched. The CDR3 totals 14 residues. CDR3 in DNA: TGTGCCAGCAAACAGGGGAATAGCAATCAGCCCCAGCATTTT. It specifies CASKQGNSNQPQHF.

About this clone itself: The same CDR3 also results from other DNA sequences found in this sample. The V call is TRBV6-5, the J call TRBJ1-3, with 8 bases fitting TRBD1. V shed 6 bases and J 0 bases; nucleotides not matched to a gene: 4. Germline V gene data show CDR1 as MNHEY and CDR2 as SVGAGI. This CDR3 has 15 amino acids. The CDR3 sequence: CASRKQGGSGNTIYF. The CDR3 bases are TGTGCCAGCAGGAAACAGGGGGGCTCTGGAAACACCATATATTTT.

This clone was counted a single time. V gene TRBV30 combines with J gene TRBJ2-3, with 11 nucleotides matching TRBD2. CDR3 length equals 14 residues. Germline CDR1 GTSNPN, CDR2 SVGIG (reference sequence). V was pared by 0 bases and J by 5 bases, with 1 base of the junction left unmatched. CDR3 DNA: TGTGCCTGGAGTGTCCTAGCGGGAGGAGATACGCAGTATTTT. Translating it yields CAWSVLAGGDTQYF.

This chain links TRBV7-2 with TRBJ1-4; no firm D call. The CDR3 is 15 residues long. CDR1 SGHTA and CDR2 FQGNSA come from the germline V gene. V shed 0 bases and J shed 8 bases, with 13 bases lying between them. This CDR3 is CASSLAPGRGEKLFF. As DNA, the CDR3 is TGTGCCAGCAGCTTAGCGCCAGGACGCGGGGAAAAACTGTTTTTT.

This clone was detected only once. This chain links TRBV27 with TRBJ1-2; 12 nucleotides agree with TRBD1. The length of the CDR3 is 16 residues. Germline-derived CDR1 and CDR2 are MNHEY and SMNVEV (reference sequence). J gave up 4 bases and V 9 bases, and 12 bases lay outside the gene matches. This CDR3 reads CASWRGQGAELYGYTF. CDR3 in DNA: TGTGCCAGTTGGAGGGGACAGGGGGCGGAACTCTATGGCTACACCTTC.

J is TRBJ1-4 and V is TRBV28, with D uncertain. Germline CDR1 MDHEN, CDR2 SYDVKM. Trimming pared 7 bases from V and 3 bases from J, leaving 9 bases between. The CDR3 loop spans 13 amino acids. The CDR3 DNA is TGTGCCAGCACCAGCGGGTCTAATGAAAAACTGTTTTTT. It codes for CASTSGSNEKLFF.

The chain is built from TRBV18 and TRBJ2-7; a weak D match, TRBD2 (5 bases). V shed 6 bases and J shed 6 bases, with 15 bases lying between them. Per the germline V gene, CDR1 is KGHSH and CDR2 is LQKENI. The CDR3 sequence is 13 residues long. The chain's CDR3 is CASSTNGDSEQYF. CDR3 bases: TGTGCCAGCTCCACGAACGGGGATAGCGAGCAGTACTTC. The entire variable domain, with the rest obtained from reference TRBV18 and TRBJ2-7, is as follows: NAGVMQNPRHLVRRRGQEARLRCSPMKGHSHVYWYRQLPEEGLKFMVYLQKENIIDESGMPKERFSAEFPKEGPSILRIQQVVRGDSAAYFCASSTNGDSEQYFGPGTRLTVT.